This T cell receptor (beta chain) appears in the sequencing data of a study of human versus mouse CDR3 diversity and MHC coevolution. For the study at large: Between roughly 0.6 x 10^7 and 1.8 x 10^7 valid reads came from each sample. General observations from the study: The lowest clonal inequality scores came from most of the three human donors. On average, humans showed more CDR3 deletions and insertions than mice.

The CDR3 is 17 residues long. Trimming left V 1 base short and J 5 bases short, with 18 bases between. Germline V CDR1 and CDR2: SEHNR, FQNEAQ (reference sequence). Concerning this clone itself: No antigen is known for it.

Profiling relied on immunoSEQ multiplex PCR, and the TCRdb table lists in-frame clones only, not all of them. The table records tens of thousands of clones, about 93% of them present only once. The sequenced sample consisted of naive CD4+ T cells from blood. Subset here: CD45RO-negative CD62L-positive naive CD4 T cells. The V gene is TRBV7-9, the J gene TRBJ2-1, with D maybe TRBD1 (6 bases). This TCR was recovered from a person aged 30 to 69 in good health. As DNA, the CDR3 is TGTGCCAGCAGCTTAGTAGTCGGGACATCGGAAAACAATGAGCAGTTCTTC. This codes for CASSLVVGTSENNEQFF.